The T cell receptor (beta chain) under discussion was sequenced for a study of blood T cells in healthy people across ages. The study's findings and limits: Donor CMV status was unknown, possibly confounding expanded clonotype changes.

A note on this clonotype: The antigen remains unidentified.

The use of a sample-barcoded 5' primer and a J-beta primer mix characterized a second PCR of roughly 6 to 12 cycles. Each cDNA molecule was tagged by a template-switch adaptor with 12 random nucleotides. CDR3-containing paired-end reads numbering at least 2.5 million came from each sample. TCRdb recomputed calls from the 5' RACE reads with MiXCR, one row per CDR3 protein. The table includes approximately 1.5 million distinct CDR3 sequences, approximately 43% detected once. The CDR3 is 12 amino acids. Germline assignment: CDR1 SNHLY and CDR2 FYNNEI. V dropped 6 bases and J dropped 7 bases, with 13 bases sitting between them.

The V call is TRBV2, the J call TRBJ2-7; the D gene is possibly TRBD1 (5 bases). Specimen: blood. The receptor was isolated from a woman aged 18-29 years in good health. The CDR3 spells CASRGPYREQYF. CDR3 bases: TGTGCCAGCAGAGGGCCGTACAGGGAGCAGTACTTC.